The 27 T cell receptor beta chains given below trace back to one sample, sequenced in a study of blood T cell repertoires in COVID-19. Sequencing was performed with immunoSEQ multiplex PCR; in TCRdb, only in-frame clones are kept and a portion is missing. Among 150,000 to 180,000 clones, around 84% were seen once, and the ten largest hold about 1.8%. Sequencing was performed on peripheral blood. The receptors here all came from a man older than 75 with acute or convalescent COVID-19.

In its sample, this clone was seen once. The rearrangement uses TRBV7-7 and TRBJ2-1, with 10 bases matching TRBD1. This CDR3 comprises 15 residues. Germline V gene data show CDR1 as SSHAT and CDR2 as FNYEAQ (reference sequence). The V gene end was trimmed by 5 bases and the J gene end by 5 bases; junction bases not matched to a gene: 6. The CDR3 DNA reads TGTGCCAGCAGCCCGGGACAGGGGAGGAACAATGAGCAGTTCTTC. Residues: CASSPGQGRNNEQFF. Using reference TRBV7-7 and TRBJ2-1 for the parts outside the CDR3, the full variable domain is GAGVSQSPRYKVTKRGQDVTLRCDPISSHATLYWYQQALGQGPEFLTYFNYEAQPDKSGLPSDRFSAERPEGSISTLTIQRTEQRDSAMYRCASSPGQGRNNEQFFGPGTRLTVL.

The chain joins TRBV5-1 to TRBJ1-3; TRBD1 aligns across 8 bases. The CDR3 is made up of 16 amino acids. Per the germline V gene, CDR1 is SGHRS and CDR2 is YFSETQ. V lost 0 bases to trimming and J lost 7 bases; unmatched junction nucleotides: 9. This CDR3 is CASSLGTGPRENTIYF. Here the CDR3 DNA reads TGCGCCAGCAGCTTGGGGACAGGGCCGAGGGAGAACACCATATATTTT.

This CDR3 is CASSYSLDRGNEQFF. Here the CDR3 DNA reads TGTGCCAGCAGCTACTCGCTGGACAGGGGCAATGAGCAGTTCTTC. The V and J genes are TRBV7-3 and TRBJ2-1; 9 bases align to TRBD1. The CDR3 runs to 15 residues. From germline, CDR1 is SGHTA and CDR2 FQGTGA. V shed 4 bases, J shed 6 bases, and the junction held 7 bases outside the gene matches.

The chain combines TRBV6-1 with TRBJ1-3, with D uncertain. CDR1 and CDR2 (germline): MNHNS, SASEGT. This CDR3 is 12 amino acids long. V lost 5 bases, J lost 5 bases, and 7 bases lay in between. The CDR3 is CASSSQRNTIYF. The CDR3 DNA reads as TGTGCCAGCAGTTCACAGAGAAACACCATATATTTT.

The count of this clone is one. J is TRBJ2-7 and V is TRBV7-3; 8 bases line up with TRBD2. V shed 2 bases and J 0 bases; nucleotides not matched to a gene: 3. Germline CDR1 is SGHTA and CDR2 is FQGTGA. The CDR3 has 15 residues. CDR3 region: CASSLQAGDSYEQYF. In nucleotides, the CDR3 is TGTGCCAGCAGCTTACAAGCGGGGGACTCCTACGAGCAGTACTTC.

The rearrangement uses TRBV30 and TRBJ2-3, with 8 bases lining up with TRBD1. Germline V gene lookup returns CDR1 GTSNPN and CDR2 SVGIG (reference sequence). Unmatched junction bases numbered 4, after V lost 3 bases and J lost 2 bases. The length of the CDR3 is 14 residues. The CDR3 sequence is CAWRRDRYTDTQYF. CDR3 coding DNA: TGTGCCTGGAGGAGGGACAGGTACACAGATACGCAGTATTTT.

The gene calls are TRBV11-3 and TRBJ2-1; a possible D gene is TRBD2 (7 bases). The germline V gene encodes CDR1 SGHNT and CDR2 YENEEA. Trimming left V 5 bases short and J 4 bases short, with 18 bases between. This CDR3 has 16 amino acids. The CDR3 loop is CASSPDGGRQYNEQFF. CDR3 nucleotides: TGTGCCAGCAGCCCAGACGGGGGGCGGCAGTACAATGAGCAGTTCTTC.

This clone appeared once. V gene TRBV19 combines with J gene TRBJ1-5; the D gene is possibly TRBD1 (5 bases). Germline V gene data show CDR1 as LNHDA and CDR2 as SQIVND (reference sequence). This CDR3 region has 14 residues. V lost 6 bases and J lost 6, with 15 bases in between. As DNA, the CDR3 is TGTGCCAGTAGCGGTAAAAGGGGTGGTCAGCCCCAGCATTTT. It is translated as CASSGKRGGQPQHF.

The CDR3 DNA follows: TGTGCCAGCAGCTCCCGACAGGGGGCGGTAGATACGCAGTATTTT. Translated, it gives CASSSRQGAVDTQYF. The V call is TRBV7-2, the J call TRBJ2-3; 10 bases match TRBD1. Germline CDR1 is SGHTA and CDR2 is FQGNSA. V dropped 4 bases and J dropped 5; count of bases not matched to a gene: 6. This CDR3 comprises 15 residues.

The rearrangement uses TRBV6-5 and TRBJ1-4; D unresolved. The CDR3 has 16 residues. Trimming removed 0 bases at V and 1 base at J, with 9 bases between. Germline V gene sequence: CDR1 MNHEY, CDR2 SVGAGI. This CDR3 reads CASSYSPWQTNEKLFF. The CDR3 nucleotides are TGTGCCAGCAGTTACTCCCCCTGGCAAACTAATGAAAAACTGTTTTTT.

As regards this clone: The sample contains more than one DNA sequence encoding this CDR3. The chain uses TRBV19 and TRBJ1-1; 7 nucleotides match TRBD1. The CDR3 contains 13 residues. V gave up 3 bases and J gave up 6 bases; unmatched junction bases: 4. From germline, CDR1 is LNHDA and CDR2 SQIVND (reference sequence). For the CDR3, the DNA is TGTGCCAGTAGTATCCAGGGGGTCCCTGAAGCTTTCTTT. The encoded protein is CASSIQGVPEAFF.

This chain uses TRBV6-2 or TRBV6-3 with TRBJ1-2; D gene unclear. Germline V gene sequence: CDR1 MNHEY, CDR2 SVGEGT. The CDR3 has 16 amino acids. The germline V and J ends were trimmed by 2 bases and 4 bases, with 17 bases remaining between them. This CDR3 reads CASSYPLGSTGYGYTF. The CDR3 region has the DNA TGTGCCAGCAGTTACCCCCTCGGGTCTACTGGCTATGGCTACACCTTC.

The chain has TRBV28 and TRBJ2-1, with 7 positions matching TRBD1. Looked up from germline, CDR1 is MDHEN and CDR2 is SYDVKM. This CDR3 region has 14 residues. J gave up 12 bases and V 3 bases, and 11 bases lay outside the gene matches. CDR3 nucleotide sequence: TGTGCCAGCAGTTTCCCCTCTTTCGACAGGGTGCAGTTCTTC. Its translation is CASSFPSFDRVQFF.

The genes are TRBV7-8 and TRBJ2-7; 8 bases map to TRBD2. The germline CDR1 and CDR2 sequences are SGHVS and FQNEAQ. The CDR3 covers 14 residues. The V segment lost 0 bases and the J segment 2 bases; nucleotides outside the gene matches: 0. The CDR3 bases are TGTGCCAGCAGCTTAGCCGGGAGGGCCTACGAGCAGTACTTC. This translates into CASSLAGRAYEQYF.

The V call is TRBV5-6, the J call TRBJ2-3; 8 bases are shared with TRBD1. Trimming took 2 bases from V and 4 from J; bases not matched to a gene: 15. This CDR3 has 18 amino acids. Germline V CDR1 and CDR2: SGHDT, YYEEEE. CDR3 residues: CASSFGQGASHVPDTQYF. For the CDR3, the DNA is TGTGCCAGCAGCTTTGGCCAGGGGGCAAGTCACGTTCCAGATACGCAGTATTTT.

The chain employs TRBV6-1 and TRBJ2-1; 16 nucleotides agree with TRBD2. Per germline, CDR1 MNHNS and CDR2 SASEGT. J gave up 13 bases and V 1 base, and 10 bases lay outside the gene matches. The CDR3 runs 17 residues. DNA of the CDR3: TGTGCCAGCAGTGAAGTCCTGTCGGGACTAGCGGGGGGGCATCAGTTCTTC. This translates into CASSEVLSGLAGGHQFF.

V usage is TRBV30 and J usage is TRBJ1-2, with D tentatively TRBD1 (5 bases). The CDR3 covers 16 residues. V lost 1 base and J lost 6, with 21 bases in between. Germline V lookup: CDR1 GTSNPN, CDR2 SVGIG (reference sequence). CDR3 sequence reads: CAWSGFPQGLTDGYTF. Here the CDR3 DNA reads TGTGCCTGGAGTGGATTCCCCCAGGGCCTGACGGATGGCTACACCTTC.

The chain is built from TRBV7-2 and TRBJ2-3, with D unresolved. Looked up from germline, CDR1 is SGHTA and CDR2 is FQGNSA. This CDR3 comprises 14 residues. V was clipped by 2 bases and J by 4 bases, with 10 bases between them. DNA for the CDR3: TGTGCCAGCAGCTTATCGGGTCTCTCAGATACGCAGTATTTT. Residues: CASSLSGLSDTQYF.

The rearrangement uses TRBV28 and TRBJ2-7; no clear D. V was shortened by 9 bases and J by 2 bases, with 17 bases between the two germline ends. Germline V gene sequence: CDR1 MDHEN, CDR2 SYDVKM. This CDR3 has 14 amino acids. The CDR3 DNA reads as TGTGCCAGTCACCCGGCAGGTAGTACCTACGAGCAGTACTTC. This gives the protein CASHPAGSTYEQYF.

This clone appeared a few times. CDR3 DNA sequence: TGTGCCAGCAGCTTCAGACAGGGTAGCTACGAGCAGTACTTC. Residues: CASSFRQGSYEQYF. The chain is built from TRBV11-3 and TRBJ2-7; 7 bases line up with TRBD1. CDR1 and CDR2 (germline): SGHNT, YENEEA. V lost 3 bases to trimming and J lost 3 bases; unmatched junction nucleotides: 5. This CDR3 contains 14 residues.

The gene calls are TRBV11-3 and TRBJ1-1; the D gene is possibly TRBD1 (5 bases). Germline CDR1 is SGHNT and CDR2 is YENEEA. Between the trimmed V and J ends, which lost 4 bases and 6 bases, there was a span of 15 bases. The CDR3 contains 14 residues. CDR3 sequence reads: CASSSRERGPEAFF. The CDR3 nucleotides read TGTGCCAGCAGCTCCAGGGAAAGGGGCCCTGAAGCTTTCTTT.

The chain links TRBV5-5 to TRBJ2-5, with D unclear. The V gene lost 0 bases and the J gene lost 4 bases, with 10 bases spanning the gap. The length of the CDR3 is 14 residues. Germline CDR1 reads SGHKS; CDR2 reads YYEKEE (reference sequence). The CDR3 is CASSLGPSPETQYF. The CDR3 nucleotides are TGTGCCAGCAGCTTGGGCCCGAGCCCAGAGACCCAGTACTTC. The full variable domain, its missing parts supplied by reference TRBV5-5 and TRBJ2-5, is DAGVTQSPTHLIKTRGQQVTLRCSPISGHKSVSWYQQVLGQGPQFIFQYYEKEERGRGNFPDRFSARQFPNYSSELNVNALLLGDSALYLCASSLGPSPETQYFGPGTRLLVL.

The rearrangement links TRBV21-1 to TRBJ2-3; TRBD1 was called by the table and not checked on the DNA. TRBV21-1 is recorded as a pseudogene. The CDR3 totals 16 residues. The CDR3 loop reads CASTNSGRQGVDTQYF. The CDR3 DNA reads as TGTGCCAGCACCAACTCCGGGAGACAGGGGGTAGATACGCAGTATTTT.

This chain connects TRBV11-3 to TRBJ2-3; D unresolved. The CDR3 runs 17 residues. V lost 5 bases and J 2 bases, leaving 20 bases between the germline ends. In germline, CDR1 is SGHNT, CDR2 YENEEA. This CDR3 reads CASSLPLERFPTDTQYF. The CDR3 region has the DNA TGTGCCAGCAGCCTTCCGTTGGAGAGGTTCCCCACAGATACGCAGTATTTT.

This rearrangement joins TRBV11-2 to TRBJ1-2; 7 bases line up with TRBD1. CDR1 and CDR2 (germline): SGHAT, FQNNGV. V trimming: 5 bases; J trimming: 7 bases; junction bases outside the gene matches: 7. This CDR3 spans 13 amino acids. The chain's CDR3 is CASSRRTGGGYTF. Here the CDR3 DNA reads TGTGCCAGCAGCCGCCGGACAGGTGGTGGCTACACCTTC.

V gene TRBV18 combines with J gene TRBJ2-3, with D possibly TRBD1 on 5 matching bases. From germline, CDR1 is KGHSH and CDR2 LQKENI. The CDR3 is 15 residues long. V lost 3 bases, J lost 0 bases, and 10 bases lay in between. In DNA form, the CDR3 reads TGTGCCAGCTCACCTCTTAGGGGTAGCACAGATACGCAGTATTTT. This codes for CASSPLRGSTDTQYF. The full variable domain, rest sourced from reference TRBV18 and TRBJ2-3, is NAGVMQNPRHLVRRRGQEARLRCSPMKGHSHVYWYRQLPEEGLKFMVYLQKENIIDESGMPKERFSAEFPKEGPSILRIQQVVRGDSAAYFCASSPLRGSTDTQYFGPGTRLTVL.

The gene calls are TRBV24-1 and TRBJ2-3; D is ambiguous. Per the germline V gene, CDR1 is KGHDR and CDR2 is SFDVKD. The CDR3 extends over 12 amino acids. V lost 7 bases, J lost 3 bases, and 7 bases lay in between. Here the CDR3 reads CATRDQTDTQYF. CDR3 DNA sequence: TGTGCCACCAGGGATCAGACAGATACGCAGTATTTT.